The subject of this entry is one T cell receptor beta chain. This clone was detected only once. Its antigen is still unknown. There are no base qualities to consult, and no much larger clone falls within one base. Whole blood was collected in K2EDTA tubes by collaborating institutions according to the institutions' own protocols. Collaborator samples were shipped for TCRbeta analysis as frozen whole blood, isolated PBMCs, or DNA extracted from either sample type. TCRbeta CDR3 regions were amplified from genomic DNA using the immunoSEQ Assay, a bias-controlled multiplex PCR. As for how the authors treated the data: The number of nucleated cells in each sample was estimated by amplification of reference gene primers within the assay. To quantify the absolute abundance of each unique TCRbeta CDR3 rearrangement, sequence reads were collapsed and filtered. For each sample, productive Simpson clonality was calculated as the square root of Simpson's diversity index over productive rearrangements. TCRdb limited this immuneACCESS table to in-frame rearrangements with V and J called. A share of clones is missing; checked studies link under half to unresolved V genes, and the rest is unexplained. V and J calls and clone size are those listed in that table; D and trimming were worked out from the DNA. The sample includes under 500,000 clones, with around 88% observed a single time. The ten largest account for around 4.5% of the sample.

The data originate from a study of blood T cell repertoires in COVID-19 (dated by TCRdb to between 2020 and 2021). Regarding the complete study: The collaborator samples originated in the United States, Italy and Spain and spanned the acute and convalescent phases of COVID-19. The prospective study material was composed of cDNA or gDNA derived from T cells, B-cell-depleted T cells, or PBMCs. Subjects who had been exposed to COVID-19, were actively infected with it, or had recovered from it provided the deeply sampled blood TCRbeta repertoires that made up the dataset. A freely available public database, intended as a resource for researchers studying the immune response to SARS-CoV-2, is where the repertoires were released. Samples came from the ongoing ImmuneRACE study (first 160 participants) plus 1,254 subjects from 6 global collaborators. The sample metadata nearly always contained a de-identified subject ID, COVID-19 status, age in years and sex. HLA class I and class II types, where available, came from metadata supplied by the sample provider rather than from assay-based typing.

V is pruned by 3 bases and J by 6 bases, leaving 4 bases of the junction without a gene match. CDR3 length: 13 amino acids, cysteine to phenylalanine. CDR3 DNA is the only sequence kept; it has 39 bases, read in frame from the first base. The germline V gene gives CDR1 as KGHSH and CDR2 as LQKENI. The paper's findings and limits, for the study overall: The quantity of clinical and demographic metadata differed by source and by participant and was supplied without curation.

This clonotype was sampled from a woman aged 30 to 39 with acute or convalescent COVID-19. The chain uses TRBV18 and TRBJ2-7, with 8 middle bases fitting TRBD2. Specimen: peripheral blood. The CDR3 amino acid sequence is: CASSPSAGGEQYF. DNA sequence: TGTGCCAGCTCACCGTCCGCGGGGGGCGAGCAGTACTTC.